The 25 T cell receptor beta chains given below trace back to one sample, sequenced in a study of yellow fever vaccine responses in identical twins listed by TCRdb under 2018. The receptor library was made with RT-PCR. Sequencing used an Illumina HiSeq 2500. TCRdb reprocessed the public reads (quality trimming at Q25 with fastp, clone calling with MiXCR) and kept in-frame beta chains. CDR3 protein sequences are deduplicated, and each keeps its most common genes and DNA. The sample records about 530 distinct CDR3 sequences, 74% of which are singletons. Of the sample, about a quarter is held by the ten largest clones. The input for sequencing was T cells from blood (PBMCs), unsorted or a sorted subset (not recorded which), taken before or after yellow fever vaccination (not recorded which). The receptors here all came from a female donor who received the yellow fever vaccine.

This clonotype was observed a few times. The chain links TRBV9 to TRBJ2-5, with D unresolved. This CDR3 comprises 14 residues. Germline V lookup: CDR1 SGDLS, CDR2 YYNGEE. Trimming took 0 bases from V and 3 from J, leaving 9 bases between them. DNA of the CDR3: TGTGCCAGCAGCGTAGGTCGCAACAAAGAGACCCAGTACTTC. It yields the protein CASSVGRNKETQYF. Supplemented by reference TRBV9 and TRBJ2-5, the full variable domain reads DSGVTQTPKHLITATGQRVTLRCSPRSGDLSVYWYQQSLDQGLQFLIQYYNGEERAKGNILERFSAQQFPDLHSELNLSSLELGDSALYFCASSVGRNKETQYFGPGTRLLVL.

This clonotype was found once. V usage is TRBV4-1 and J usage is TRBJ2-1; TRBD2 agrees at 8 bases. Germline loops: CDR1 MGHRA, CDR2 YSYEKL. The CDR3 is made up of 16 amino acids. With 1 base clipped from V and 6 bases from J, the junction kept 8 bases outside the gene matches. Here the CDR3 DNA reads TGCGCCAGCAGCCAAGTCGCACTAGCGGCATCCAATGAGCAGTTCTTC. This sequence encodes CASSQVALAASNEQFF.

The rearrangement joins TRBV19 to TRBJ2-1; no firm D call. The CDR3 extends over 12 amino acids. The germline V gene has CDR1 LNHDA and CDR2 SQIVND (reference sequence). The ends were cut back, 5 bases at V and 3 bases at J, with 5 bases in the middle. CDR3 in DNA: TGTGCCAGTAGTTTCAGCTACAATGAGCAGTTCTTC. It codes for CASSFSYNEQFF.

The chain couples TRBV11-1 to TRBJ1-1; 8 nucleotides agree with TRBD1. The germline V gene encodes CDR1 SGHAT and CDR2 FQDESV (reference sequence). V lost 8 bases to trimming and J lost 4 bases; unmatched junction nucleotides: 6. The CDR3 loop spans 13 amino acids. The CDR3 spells CASSGGGITEAFF. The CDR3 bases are TGTGCCAGCTCAGGGGGCGGAATCACTGAAGCTTTCTTT.

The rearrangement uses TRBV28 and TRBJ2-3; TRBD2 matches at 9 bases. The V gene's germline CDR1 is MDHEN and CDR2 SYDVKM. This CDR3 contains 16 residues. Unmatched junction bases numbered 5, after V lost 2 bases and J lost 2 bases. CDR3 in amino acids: CASSLVLAGNTDTQYF. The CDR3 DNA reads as TGTGCCAGCAGTTTAGTTCTAGCGGGGAACACAGATACGCAGTATTTT.

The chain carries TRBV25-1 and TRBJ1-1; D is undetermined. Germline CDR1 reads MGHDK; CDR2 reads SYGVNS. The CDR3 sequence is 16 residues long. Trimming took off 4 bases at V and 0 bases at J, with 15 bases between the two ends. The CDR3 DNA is TGTGCCAGCAGTGTACCTCGGACGGAAATGAACACTGAAGCTTTCTTT. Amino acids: CASSVPRTEMNTEAFF.

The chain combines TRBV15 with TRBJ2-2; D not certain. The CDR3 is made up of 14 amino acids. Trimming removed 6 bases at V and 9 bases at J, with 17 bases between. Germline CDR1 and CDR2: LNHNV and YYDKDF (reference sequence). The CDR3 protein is CATRDSSGVRELFF. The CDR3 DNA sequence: TGTGCCACCAGGGATTCCTCCGGAGTCAGGGAGCTGTTTTTT.

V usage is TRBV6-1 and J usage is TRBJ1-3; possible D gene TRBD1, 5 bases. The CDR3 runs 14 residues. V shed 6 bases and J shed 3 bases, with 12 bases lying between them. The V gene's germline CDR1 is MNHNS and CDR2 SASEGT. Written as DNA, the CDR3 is TGTGCCAGCAGGTCCGGGACCTTTGGAAACACCATATATTTT. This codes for CASRSGTFGNTIYF.

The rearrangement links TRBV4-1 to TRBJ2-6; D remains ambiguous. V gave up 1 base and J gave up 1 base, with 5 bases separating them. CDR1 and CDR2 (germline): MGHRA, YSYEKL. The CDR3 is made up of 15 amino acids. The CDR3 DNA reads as TGCGCCAGCAGCCAAGGGGTGTCTGGGGCCAACGTCCTGACTTTC. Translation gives CASSQGVSGANVLTF.

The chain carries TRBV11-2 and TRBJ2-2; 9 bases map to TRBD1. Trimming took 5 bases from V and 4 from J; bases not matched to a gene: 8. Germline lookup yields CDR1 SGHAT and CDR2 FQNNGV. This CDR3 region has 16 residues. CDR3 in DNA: TGTGCCAGCAGCCCGACAGGGGGTTATAGCACCGGGGAGCTGTTTTTT. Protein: CASSPTGGYSTGELFF.

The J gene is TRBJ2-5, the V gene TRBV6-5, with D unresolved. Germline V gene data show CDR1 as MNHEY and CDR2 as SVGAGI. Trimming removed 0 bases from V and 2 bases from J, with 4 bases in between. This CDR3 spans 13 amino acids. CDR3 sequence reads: CASSYSWQETQYF. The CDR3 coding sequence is TGTGCCAGCAGTTACTCCTGGCAAGAGACCCAGTACTTC.

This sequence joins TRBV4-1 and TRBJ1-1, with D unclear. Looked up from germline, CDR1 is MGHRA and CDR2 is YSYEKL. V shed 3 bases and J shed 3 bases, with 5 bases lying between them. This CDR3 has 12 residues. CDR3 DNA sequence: TGCGCCAGCAGCCAGGGTTACACTGAAGCTTTCTTT. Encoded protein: CASSQGYTEAFF.

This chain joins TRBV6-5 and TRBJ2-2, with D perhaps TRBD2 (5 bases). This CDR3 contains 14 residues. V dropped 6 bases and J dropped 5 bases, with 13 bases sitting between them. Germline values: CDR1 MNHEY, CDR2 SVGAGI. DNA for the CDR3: TGTGCCAGCAGATATAGAGGGAATACCGGGGAGCTGTTTTTT. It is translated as CASRYRGNTGELFF.

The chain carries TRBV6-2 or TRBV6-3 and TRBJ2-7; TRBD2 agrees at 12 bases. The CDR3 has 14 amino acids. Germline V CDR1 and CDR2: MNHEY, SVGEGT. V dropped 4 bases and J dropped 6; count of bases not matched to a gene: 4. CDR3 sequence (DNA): TGTGCCAGCAGTTCACTAGCGGGAGGAGCCGAGCAGTACTTC. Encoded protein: CASSSLAGGAEQYF.

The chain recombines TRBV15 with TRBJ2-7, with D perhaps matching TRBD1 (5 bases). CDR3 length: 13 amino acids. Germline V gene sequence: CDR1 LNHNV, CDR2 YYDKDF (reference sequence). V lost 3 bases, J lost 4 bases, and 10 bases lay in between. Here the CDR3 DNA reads TGTGCCACCAGCAGGGACACAGCTTACGAGCAGTACGTC. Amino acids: CATSRDTAYEQYV.

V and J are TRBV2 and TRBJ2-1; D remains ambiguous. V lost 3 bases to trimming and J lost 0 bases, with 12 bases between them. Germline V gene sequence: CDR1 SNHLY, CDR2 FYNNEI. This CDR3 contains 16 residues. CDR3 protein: CASSDSRVSSYNEQFF. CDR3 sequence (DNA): TGTGCCAGCAGTGATAGTCGGGTCTCCTCCTACAATGAGCAGTTCTTC.

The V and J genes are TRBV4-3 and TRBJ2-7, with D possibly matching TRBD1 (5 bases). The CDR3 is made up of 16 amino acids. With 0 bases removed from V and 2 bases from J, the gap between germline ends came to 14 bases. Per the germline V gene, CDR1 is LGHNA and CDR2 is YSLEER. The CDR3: CASSQDQETDTYEQYF. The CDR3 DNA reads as TGCGCCAGCAGCCAAGATCAGGAGACAGACACCTACGAGCAGTACTTC.

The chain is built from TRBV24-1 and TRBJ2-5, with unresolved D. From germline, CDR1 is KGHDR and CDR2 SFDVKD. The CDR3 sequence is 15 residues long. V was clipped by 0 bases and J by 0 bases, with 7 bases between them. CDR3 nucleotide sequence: TGTGCCACCAGTGATTTGCCGGATAACCAAGAGACCCAGTACTTC. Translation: CATSDLPDNQETQYF.

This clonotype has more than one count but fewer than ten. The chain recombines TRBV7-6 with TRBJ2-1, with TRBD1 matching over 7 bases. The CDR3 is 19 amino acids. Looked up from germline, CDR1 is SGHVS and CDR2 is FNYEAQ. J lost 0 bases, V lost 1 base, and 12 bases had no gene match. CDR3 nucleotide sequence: TGTGCCAGCAGCTTAGTTTTACTCCCCAGGGGGAGCTCCTACAATGAGCAGTTCTTC. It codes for CASSLVLLPRGSSYNEQFF. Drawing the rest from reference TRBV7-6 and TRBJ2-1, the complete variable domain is GAGVSQSPRYKVTKRGQDVALRCDPISGHVSLYWYRQALGQGPEFLTYFNYEAQQDKSGLPNDRFSAERPEGSISTLTIQRTEQRDSAMYRCASSLVLLPRGSSYNEQFFGPGTRLTVL.

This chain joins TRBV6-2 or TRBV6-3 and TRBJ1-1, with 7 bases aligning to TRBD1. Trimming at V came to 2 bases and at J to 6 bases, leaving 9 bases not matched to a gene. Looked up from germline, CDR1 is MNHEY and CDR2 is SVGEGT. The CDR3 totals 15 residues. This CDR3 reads CASSYASGGGSEAFF. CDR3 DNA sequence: TGTGCCAGCAGTTACGCATCAGGGGGTGGCTCTGAAGCTTTCTTT.

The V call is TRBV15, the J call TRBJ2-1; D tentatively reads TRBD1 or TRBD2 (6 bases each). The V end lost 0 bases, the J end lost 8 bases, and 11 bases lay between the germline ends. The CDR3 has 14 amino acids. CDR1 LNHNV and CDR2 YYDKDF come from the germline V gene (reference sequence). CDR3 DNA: TGTGCCACCAGCAGAGAATTGGGGGGCCATGAGCAGTTCTTC. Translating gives CATSRELGGHEQFF.

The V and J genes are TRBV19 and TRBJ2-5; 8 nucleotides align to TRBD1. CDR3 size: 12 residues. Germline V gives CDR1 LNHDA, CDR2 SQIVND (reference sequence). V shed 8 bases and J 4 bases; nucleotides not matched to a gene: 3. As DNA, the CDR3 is TGTGCCAGTGGGACAGGCGGAGAGACCCAGTACTTC. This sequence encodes CASGTGGETQYF.

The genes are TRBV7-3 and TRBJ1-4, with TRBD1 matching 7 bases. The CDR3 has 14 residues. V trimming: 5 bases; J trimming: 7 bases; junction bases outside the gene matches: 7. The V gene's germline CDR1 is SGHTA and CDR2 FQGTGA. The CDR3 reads CASSLDRVGEKLFF. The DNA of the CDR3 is TGTGCCAGCAGCCTCGACAGGGTGGGTGAAAAACTGTTTTTT.

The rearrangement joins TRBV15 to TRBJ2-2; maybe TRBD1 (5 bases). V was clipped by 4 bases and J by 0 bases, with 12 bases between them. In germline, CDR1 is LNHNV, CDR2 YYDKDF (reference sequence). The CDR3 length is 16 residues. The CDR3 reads CATSIRAGANTGELFF. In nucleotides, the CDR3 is TGTGCCACCAGCATCAGGGCAGGCGCGAACACCGGGGAGCTGTTTTTT.

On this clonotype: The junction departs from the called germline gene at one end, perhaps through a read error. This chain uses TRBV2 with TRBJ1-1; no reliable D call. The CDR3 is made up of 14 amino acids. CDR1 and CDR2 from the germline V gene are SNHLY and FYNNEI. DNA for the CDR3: TGTGCCATCAGTGAGCCAGCGATGAACACTGAAGCTTTCTTT. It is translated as CAISEPAMNTEAFF. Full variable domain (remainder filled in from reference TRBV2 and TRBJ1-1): EPEVTQTPSHQVTQMGQEVILRCVPISNHLYFYWYRQILGQKVEFLVSFYNNEISEKSEIFDDQFSVERPDGSNFTLKIRSTKLEDSAMYFCAISEPAMNTEAFFGQGTRLTVV.